This record covers a single TCR beta chain. This sample was included in a study of early T cells in non-severe SARS-CoV-2 infection. For the study at large: Chains were unpaired, as sequencing was done on bulk RNA from unsorted whole blood.

TCRdb reprocessed the 5' RACE reads via MiXCR and lists one record per CDR3 protein. The sample has 65,000 to 75,000 distinct CDR3 sequences, roughly 4.9% seen once; the top ten hold more than 3%. The germline V and J ends were trimmed by 0 bases and 2 bases, with 11 bases remaining between them. Germline loops: CDR1 MGHRA, CDR2 YSYEKL. This CDR3 contains 15 residues. The sequence was obtained from an adult who was a healthcare worker with PCR-confirmed SARS-CoV-2 infection or an uninfected control (not recorded which). The donor label of this sample is uncertain. The V call is TRBV4-1, the J call TRBJ2-7; the D is unclear. The input for sequencing was whole blood, taken at baseline. As DNA, the CDR3 is TGCGCCAGCAGCCAAGATCCCGGCGGAGCCTACGAGCAGTACTTC. Its translation is CASSQDPGGAYEQYF.